The 2 T cell receptor beta chains given below trace back to one sample, sequenced in a study of cytomegalovirus exposure and HLA in healthy donors (TCRdb year 2017). Libraries were constructed by the immunoSEQ multiplex PCR assay. The table was pulled from immuneACCESS by TCRdb, which kept in-frame rearrangements only. Such tables lose some clones; where checked, under half of the loss comes from unresolved V genes, and the rest has no known cause. The sample has 150,000 to 180,000 clones on record, 86% of them singletons. Together, the top ten hold around 24% of the sample. The sample was PBMCs. Every receptor here comes from a man aged 18 to 30 in good health and CMV-seropositive.

V is TRBV19 and J is TRBJ1-5; TRBD1 is a possible D gene (5 bases). V was pared by 4 bases and J by 7 bases, with 14 bases between. Germline V gene sequence: CDR1 LNHDA, CDR2 SQIVND (reference sequence). The CDR3 consists of 14 residues. The CDR3 region is CASSTDPNRQPQHF. For the CDR3, the DNA is TGTGCCAGTAGTACAGATCCAAACAGGCAGCCCCAGCATTTT.

This chain links TRBV4-2 with TRBJ1-5; 8 bases line up with TRBD1. Germline CDR1 reads LGHNA; CDR2 reads YNFKEQ. The CDR3 has 15 residues. V gave up 6 bases and J gave up 0 bases; unmatched junction bases: 4. CDR3 residues: CASRTGGVSNQPQHF. The CDR3, as DNA: TGTGCCAGCAGAACAGGGGGGGTTAGCAATCAGCCCCAGCATTTT.